The 30 T cell receptor beta chains below all came from one sample that was sequenced in a study of shared clonotypes between healthy human individuals. Measured with immunoSEQ multiplex PCR; TCRdb has only the in-frame clones, and not every one. The sample has 100,000 to 120,000 clones, more than 65% seen once. Material for sequencing was memory CD8+ T cells sorted from blood. The subset: CD45RO+ cells pooled with CCR7-negative TemRA cells. The receptors were gathered from a woman aged 25 to 45 in good health.

The chain recombines TRBV19 with TRBJ2-1; weak D call: TRBD2 (5 bases). The CDR3 has 15 amino acids. V gave up 6 bases and J gave up 0 bases, with 12 bases separating them. Looked up from germline, CDR1 is LNHDA and CDR2 is SQIVND (reference sequence). The CDR3 sequence: CASREDSSSYNEQFF. The CDR3 DNA reads TGTGCCAGTAGGGAGGATTCGAGCTCCTACAATGAGCAGTTCTTC.

Only a few counts were recorded for this clone. This sequence joins TRBV25-1 and TRBJ2-1; 7 bases agree with TRBD1. From germline, CDR1 is MGHDK and CDR2 SYGVNS. The CDR3 length is 15 residues. V dropped 4 bases and J dropped 0; count of bases not matched to a gene: 3. The CDR3 DNA reads TGTGCCAGCAGTGGGGACAGTCTCTCCTACAATGAGCAGTTCTTC. The encoded protein is CASSGDSLSYNEQFF. The full variable domain, its missing parts supplied by reference TRBV25-1 and TRBJ2-1, is EADIYQTPRYLVIGTGKKITLECSQTMGHDKMYWYQQDPGMELHLIHYSYGVNSTEKGDLSSESTVSRIRTEHFPLTLESARPSHTSQYLCASSGDSLSYNEQFFGPGTRLTVL.

The chain has TRBV18 and TRBJ2-7, with D possibly being TRBD2 (5 bases). Trimming took 3 bases from V and 5 from J, leaving 14 bases between them. Looked up from germline, CDR1 is KGHSH and CDR2 is LQKENI. The CDR3 has 14 residues. DNA for the CDR3: TGTGCCAGCTCACCCCGGGAAGAAGCCCACGAGCAGTACTTC. It translates to CASSPREEAHEQYF.

The CDR3 loop reads CASSNSYEQYF. The CDR3 nucleotides read TGTGCCAGCAGCAACTCCTACGAGCAGTACTTC. The rearrangement uses TRBV5-4 and TRBJ2-7; D call uncertain. V shed 4 bases and J shed 0 bases, with 2 bases lying between them. Germline V gene data show CDR1 as SGHNT and CDR2 as YYREEE (reference sequence). There are 11 residues in the CDR3.

The V gene is TRBV4-1, the J gene TRBJ2-2, with TRBD2 identical over 7 bases. With 4 bases clipped from V and 4 bases from J, the junction kept 9 bases outside the gene matches. This CDR3 comprises 16 residues. Germline loops: CDR1 MGHRA, CDR2 YSYEKL. The CDR3 DNA reads TGCGCCAGCAGCCCTCCCTTGCGGGAGTTCACCGGGGAGCTGTTTTTT. Translated, it gives CASSPPLREFTGELFF.

This clone was found many times. The chain combines TRBV6-4 with TRBJ2-3; TRBD2 aligns across 9 bases. Trimming at V came to 3 bases and at J to 2 bases, leaving 3 bases not matched to a gene. This CDR3 has 15 amino acids. Germline values: CDR1 MRHNA, CDR2 SNTAGT. The CDR3 bases are TGTGCCAGCAGTGAAGTAGCGGGAGTCACAGATACGCAGTATTTT. This codes for CASSEVAGVTDTQYF.

This sequence joins TRBV19 and TRBJ2-5; 7 nucleotides match TRBD1. The J call is in doubt because the DNA end fits TRBJ2-7 better. The germline V gene has CDR1 LNHDA and CDR2 SQIVND (reference sequence). The CDR3 length is 15 residues. CDR3 coding DNA: TGTGCCAGTAGTAACGTCCCGGGACAGTTGGACGAGCAGTACTTC. This translates into CASSNVPGQLDEQYF.

This rearrangement joins TRBV27 to TRBJ2-3; a weak D match, TRBD1 (7 bases). Trimming took off 5 bases at V and 0 bases at J, with 27 bases between the two ends. Germline lookup yields CDR1 MNHEY and CDR2 SMNVEV (reference sequence). The CDR3 is 20 amino acids. CDR3 residues: CASSLRFRGRLFLSTDTQYF. The CDR3 DNA reads as TGTGCCAGCAGTCTTAGATTCAGGGGGAGGCTTTTCCTGAGCACAGATACGCAGTATTTT.

V and J are TRBV28 and TRBJ2-1, with 10 bases aligning to TRBD2. The V gene end was trimmed by 3 bases and the J gene end by 6 bases; junction bases not matched to a gene: 14. CDR1 MDHEN and CDR2 SYDVKM come from the germline V gene. This CDR3 comprises 18 residues. CDR3 loop: CASSFPGAGGPPPNEQFF. CDR3 coding DNA: TGTGCCAGCAGTTTTCCCGGAGCGGGAGGGCCCCCCCCCAATGAGCAGTTCTTC.

The chain combines TRBV4-1 with TRBJ2-7, with 9 positions matching TRBD2. CDR3 length equals 15 residues. Germline V lookup: CDR1 MGHRA, CDR2 YSYEKL. V lost 4 bases, J lost 3 bases, and 7 bases stayed unmatched. CDR3 protein: CASSPGLARYYEQYF. CDR3 in DNA: TGCGCCAGCAGCCCAGGACTAGCGAGATACTACGAGCAGTACTTC.

The chain combines TRBV14 with TRBJ2-3, with D perhaps matching TRBD1 or TRBD2 (5 bases each). The CDR3 covers 15 residues. V lost 4 bases and J lost 5, with 16 bases in between. The germline gives CDR1 SGHDN, CDR2 FVKESK. Here the CDR3 DNA reads TGTGCCAGCAGCCGGGGCTGGAGGAACAGAGATACGCAGTATTTT. It encodes CASSRGWRNRDTQYF.

The gene calls are TRBV29-1 and TRBJ2-4; D is unclear. Trimming pared 4 bases from V and 3 bases from J, leaving 10 bases between. CDR1 is SQVTM and CDR2 is ANQGSEA in the germline V gene. This CDR3 spans 13 amino acids. CDR3 protein: CSVVGRLKNIQYF. The CDR3 DNA sequence: TGCAGCGTTGTAGGCAGGCTCAAAAACATTCAGTACTTC.

The J gene is TRBJ2-5, the V gene TRBV15, with 8 bases lining up with TRBD1. The assigned J gene may be wrong: the sequence end matches TRBJ2-7 better. The CDR3 spans 15 residues. Germline values: CDR1 LNHNV, CDR2 YYDKDF (reference sequence). CDR3 DNA: TGTGCCACCAGCAGCCGGGCGGACAGGGTCGACGAGCAGTACTTC. It yields the protein CATSSRADRVDEQYF.

This clone was counted a few times. V and J are TRBV27 and TRBJ2-1; D unclear. From germline, CDR1 is MNHEY and CDR2 SMNVEV (reference sequence). The V end was cut by 5 bases, the J end by 0 bases, with 11 bases between. This CDR3 is 15 amino acids long. The CDR3 is CASSPPRSSYNEQFF. For the CDR3, the DNA is TGTGCCAGCAGTCCCCCCCGGAGCTCCTACAATGAGCAGTTCTTC.

This rearrangement joins TRBV7-9 to TRBJ1-3; a weak D match, TRBD1 (5 bases). Germline V gene lookup returns CDR1 SEHNR and CDR2 FQNEAQ (reference sequence). V was pared by 5 bases and J by 3 bases, with 11 bases between. CDR3 length: 14 residues. The DNA for the CDR3 is TGTGCCAGCAGCCCCGGGGGAGGTGGAAACACCATATATTTT. This gives the protein CASSPGGGGNTIYF.

This clone is medium-sized by share. V is TRBV10-3 and J is TRBJ2-1; D is uncertain. Germline CDR1 and CDR2: ENHRY and SYGVKD. The length of the CDR3 is 13 residues. Trimming left V 0 bases short and J 8 bases short, with 8 bases between. CDR3 residues: CAISESGGYEQFF. CDR3 coding DNA: TGTGCCATCAGTGAGTCGGGCGGTTATGAGCAGTTCTTC.

This clone appeared a few times. V and J are TRBV10-2 and TRBJ2-2; D not certain. CDR3 size: 14 residues. V was pared by 4 bases and J by 6 bases, with 12 bases between. CDR1 is WSHSY, CDR2 SAAADI, per germline. The DNA of the CDR3 is TGCGCCAGCAGTGGACGTTTTCCGGCCGGGGAGCTGTTTTTT. Protein product: CASSGRFPAGELFF.

The V and J genes are TRBV6-4 and TRBJ2-1; 11 nucleotides align to TRBD2. CDR3 length: 16 residues. V was pared by 5 bases and J by 5 bases, with 8 bases of the junction left unmatched. Germline V CDR1 and CDR2: MRHNA, SNTAGT. The CDR3 nucleotides are TGTGCCAGCAGTCCCATAGCGGGAGGGTACAACAATGAGCAGTTCTTC. Translation gives CASSPIAGGYNNEQFF.

J is TRBJ2-7 and V is TRBV5-4; 10 bases are a match to TRBD2. V shed 5 bases and J 3 bases; nucleotides not matched to a gene: 11. The CDR3 totals 16 residues. CDR1 is SGHNT, CDR2 YYREEE, per germline (reference sequence). The CDR3, as DNA: TGTGCCAGCAGTCCTAGCGGGAGTACCCCCCTCTACGAGCAGTACTTC. Amino acid sequence: CASSPSGSTPLYEQYF.

Note on this clone: One end of the junction fails to match germline, which may point to a read error. V usage is TRBV2 and J usage is TRBJ2-1; D gene uncertain. CDR1 SNHLY and CDR2 FYNNEI come from the germline V gene. The CDR3 covers 10 residues. CDR3 nucleotides: TGTGCCAGCAGTGAAGCGCTTATGGTCTTC. It translates to CASSEALMVF.

This clone occurred many times. The chain combines TRBV7-9 with TRBJ2-7; D is possibly TRBD1 (7 bases). Trimming stripped 10 bases from V and 3 bases from J, with 16 bases between. Germline V CDR1 and CDR2: SEHNR, FQNEAQ (reference sequence). The CDR3 has 13 residues. The CDR3 DNA reads TGTGCCACGAGGAGGGACAGCGACTACGAGCAGTACTTC. Amino acid sequence: CATRRDSDYEQYF.

The rearrangement links TRBV7-8 to TRBJ1-1, with 8 bases identical to TRBD1. Losses at the gene ends were 2 bases for V and 6 bases for J; bases not matched to a gene: 5. This CDR3 is built from 14 residues. CDR1 is SGHVS and CDR2 is FQNEAQ in the germline V gene. CDR3 coding DNA: TGTGCCAGCAGCTTAACAGGGGGTAAAGCTGAAGCTTTCTTT. This encodes CASSLTGGKAEAFF. The full variable domain, completed using reference TRBV7-8 and TRBJ1-1, is GAGVSQSPRYKVAKRGQDVALRCDPISGHVSLFWYQQALGQGPEFLTYFQNEAQLDKSGLPSDRFFAERPEGSVSTLKIQRTQQEDSAVYLCASSLTGGKAEAFFGQGTRLTVV.

The chain combines TRBV11-2 with TRBJ2-1; 8 bases are shared with TRBD2. CDR1 SGHAT and CDR2 FQNNGV come from the germline V gene. The length of the CDR3 is 16 residues. V lost 5 bases and J lost 2; bases outside the gene matches: 8. CDR3 loop: CASSKISGRAYNEQFF. For the CDR3, the DNA is TGTGCCAGCAGCAAAATAAGCGGGAGAGCCTACAATGAGCAGTTCTTC.

This clone was observed at least ten times. The gene calls are TRBV19 and TRBJ1-1; D remains ambiguous. Germline values: CDR1 LNHDA, CDR2 SQIVND (reference sequence). V was trimmed by 3 bases and J by 5 bases, leaving 7 bases between them. This CDR3 is built from 12 residues. The CDR3 is CASSIGWTEAFF. The DNA of the CDR3 is TGTGCCAGTAGTATCGGTTGGACTGAAGCTTTCTTT.

This clone has a single count. The rearrangement joins TRBV6-4 to TRBJ1-4; TRBD1 matches 12 bases. This CDR3 has 15 residues. From germline, CDR1 is MRHNA and CDR2 SNTAGT. V dropped 6 bases and J dropped 11; count of bases not matched to a gene: 10. The CDR3 sequence is CASSLDGTGGSKLFF. CDR3 DNA: TGTGCCAGCAGCCTAGATGGGACAGGGGGCTCGAAACTGTTTTTT.

V is TRBV5-1 and J is TRBJ2-7; perhaps TRBD1 as D (6 bases). There are 16 residues in the CDR3. Trimming cost V 0 bases and J 5 bases, with 18 bases left between them. Germline CDR1 and CDR2: SGHRS and YFSETQ. The CDR3 DNA reads as TGCGCCAGCAGCTTGGAGGACAGCACGGTCCCCAACGAGCAGTACTTC. It specifies CASSLEDSTVPNEQYF.

The rearrangement uses TRBV7-9 and TRBJ2-5; no definite D call. The CDR3 contains 12 residues. Germline values: CDR1 SEHNR, CDR2 FQNEAQ (reference sequence). Trimming removed 6 bases at V and 2 bases at J, with 7 bases between. The CDR3 here is CASSSRQETQYF. The CDR3 DNA follows: TGTGCCAGCAGTAGCCGGCAAGAGACCCAGTACTTC.

The gene calls are TRBV27 and TRBJ2-7, with D possibly matching TRBD1 (5 bases). Trimming pared 4 bases from V and 2 bases from J, leaving 15 bases between. This CDR3 comprises 15 residues. Per germline, CDR1 MNHEY and CDR2 SMNVEV (reference sequence). Written as DNA, the CDR3 is TGTGCCAGCAGTTCGCGGCGAACAGGAACCTACGAGCAGTACTTC. This encodes CASSSRRTGTYEQYF.

This clone has at least ten counts. V and J are TRBV7-8 and TRBJ2-7; TRBD1 agrees at 10 bases. CDR3 length equals 15 residues. After removal of 5 bases from V and 2 bases from J, the junction contained 6 bases not matched to a gene. The germline V gene has CDR1 SGHVS and CDR2 FQNEAQ. CDR3 protein: CASSQVGTGAYEQYF. CDR3 nucleotides: TGTGCCAGCAGCCAAGTCGGGACAGGGGCCTACGAGCAGTACTTC.

This sequence joins TRBV5-4 and TRBJ2-1; 11 bases fit TRBD2. The CDR3 length is 16 residues. Germline V CDR1 and CDR2: SGHNT, YYREEE (reference sequence). V lost 4 bases to trimming and J lost 4 bases; unmatched junction nucleotides: 7. CDR3 sequence (DNA): TGTGCCAGCAGCGAACTAGCGGGAGAGTCGTACAATGAGCAGTTCTTC. It encodes CASSELAGESYNEQFF.